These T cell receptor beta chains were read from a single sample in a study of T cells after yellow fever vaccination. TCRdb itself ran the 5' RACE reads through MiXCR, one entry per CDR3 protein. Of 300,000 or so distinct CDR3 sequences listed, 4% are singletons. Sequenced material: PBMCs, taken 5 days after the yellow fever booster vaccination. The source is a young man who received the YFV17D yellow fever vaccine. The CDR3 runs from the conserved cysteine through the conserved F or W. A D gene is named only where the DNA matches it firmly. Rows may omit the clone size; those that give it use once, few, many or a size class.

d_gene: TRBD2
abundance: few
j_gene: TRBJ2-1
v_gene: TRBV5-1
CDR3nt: TGCGCCAGCCATTTCGCGGGGGGCAGCAATGAGCAGTTCTTC
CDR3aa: CASHFAGGSNEQFF

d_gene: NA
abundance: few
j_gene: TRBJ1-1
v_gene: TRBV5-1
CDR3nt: TGCGCCAGCAGCAGCCAGGGCTTGATGGACACTGAAGCTTTCTTT
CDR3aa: CASSSQGLMDTEAFF

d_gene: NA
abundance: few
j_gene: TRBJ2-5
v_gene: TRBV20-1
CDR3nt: TGCAGTGCTAGGTGGGGGTTCCAAGAGACCCAGTACTTC
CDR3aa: CSARWGFQETQYF

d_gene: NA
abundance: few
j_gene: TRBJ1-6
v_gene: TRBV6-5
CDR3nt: TGTGCCAGCAGTTCCTCGAGATCCGGGCTCAGGAATTCACCCCTCCACTTT
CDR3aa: CASSSSRSGLRNSPLHF

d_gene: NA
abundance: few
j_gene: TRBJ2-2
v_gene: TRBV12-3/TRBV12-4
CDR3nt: TGTGCCAGTCTGGGGGAACCCACGAGCACCGGGGAGCTGTTTTTT
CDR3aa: CASLGEPTSTGELFF

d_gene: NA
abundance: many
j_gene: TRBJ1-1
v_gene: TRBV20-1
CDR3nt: TGCAGTCCGCGACAGAGGAACACTGAAGCTTTCTTT
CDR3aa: CSPRQRNTEAFF

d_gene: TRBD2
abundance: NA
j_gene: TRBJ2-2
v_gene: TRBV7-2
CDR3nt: TGTGCCAGCAGCAGGAGAATAGCGGGGGGGAACACCGGGGAGCTGTTTTTT
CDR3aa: CASSRRIAGGNTGELFF

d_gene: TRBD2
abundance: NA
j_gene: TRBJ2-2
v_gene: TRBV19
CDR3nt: TGTGCCAGTAGTATCCGAATAGCGGGGGTAAACACCGGGGAGCTGTTTTTT
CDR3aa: CASSIRIAGVNTGELFF

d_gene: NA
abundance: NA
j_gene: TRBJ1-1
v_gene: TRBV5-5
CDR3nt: TGTGCCAGCAGCCCGGTGAGGTTGAACACTGAAGCTTTCTTT
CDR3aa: CASSPVRLNTEAFF

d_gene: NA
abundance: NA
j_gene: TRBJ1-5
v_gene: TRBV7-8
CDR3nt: TGTGCCAGCAGCTTAAGAAGGGACTTCGGCAATCAGCCCCAGCATTTT
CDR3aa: CASSLRRDFGNQPQHF

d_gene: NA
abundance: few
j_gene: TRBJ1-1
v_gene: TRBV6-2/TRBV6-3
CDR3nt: TGTGCCAGCAGTCGGTACACTGAAGCTTTCTTT
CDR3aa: CASSRYTEAFF

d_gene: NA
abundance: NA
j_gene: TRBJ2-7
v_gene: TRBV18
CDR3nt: TGTGCCAGCTCACCAATGGTGGAAATTTACGAGCAGTACTTC
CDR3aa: CASSPMVEIYEQYF

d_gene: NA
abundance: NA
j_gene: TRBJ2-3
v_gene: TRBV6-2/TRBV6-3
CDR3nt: TGTGCCAGCAGTCCTACGGTGGATACGCAGTATTTT
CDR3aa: CASSPTVDTQYF

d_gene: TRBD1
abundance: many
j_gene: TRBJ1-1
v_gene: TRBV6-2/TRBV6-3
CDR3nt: TGTGCCAGCAGTTTCATCCAGGGGGCCTCCGAAAACACTGAAGCTTTCTTT
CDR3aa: CASSFIQGASENTEAFF

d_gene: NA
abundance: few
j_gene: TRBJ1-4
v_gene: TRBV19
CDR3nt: TGTGCCAGTAGTCCTACGGAGGGCGAAAAACTGTTTTTT
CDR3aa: CASSPTEGEKLFF

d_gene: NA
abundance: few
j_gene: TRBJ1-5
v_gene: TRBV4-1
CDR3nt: TGCGCCAGCAGCCAGCTATCCAGTAAGAATCAGCCCCAGCATTTT
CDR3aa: CASSQLSSKNQPQHF

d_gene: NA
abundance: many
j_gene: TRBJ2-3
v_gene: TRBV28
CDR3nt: TGTGCCAGCAGTTCTCCAGGGACTAGCACAGATACGCAGTATTTT
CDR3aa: CASSSPGTSTDTQYF

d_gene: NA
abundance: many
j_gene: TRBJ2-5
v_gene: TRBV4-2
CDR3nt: TGTGCCAGCAGCCAAGATCTTTATCGGCCAGGGAGGGAGACCCAGTACTTC
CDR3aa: CASSQDLYRPGRETQYF

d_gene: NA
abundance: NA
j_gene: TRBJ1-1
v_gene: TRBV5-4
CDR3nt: TGTGCCAGCAGCTCCCCATTAAGGGCGACTGAAGCTTTCTTT
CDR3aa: CASSSPLRATEAFF

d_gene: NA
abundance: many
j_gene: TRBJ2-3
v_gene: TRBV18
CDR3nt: TGTGCCAGCTCACCACTAATGGTTTCGGGCGCCAGCACAGATACGCAGTATTTT
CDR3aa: CASSPLMVSGASTDTQYF

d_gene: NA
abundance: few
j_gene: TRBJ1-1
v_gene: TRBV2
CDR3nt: TGTGCCAGCAGCAAAGAGTTGGCAGCGAACACTGAAGCTTTCTTT
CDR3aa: CASSKELAANTEAFF

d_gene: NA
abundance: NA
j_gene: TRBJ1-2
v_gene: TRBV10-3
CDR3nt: TGTGCCATCAGTGACGGCGTCGGAGGCTACACCTTC
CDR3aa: CAISDGVGGYTF

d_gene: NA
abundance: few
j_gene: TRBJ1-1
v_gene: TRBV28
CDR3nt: TGTGCCAGCACCGAGGGAGGGGGCACTGAAGCTTTCTTT
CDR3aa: CASTEGGGTEAFF

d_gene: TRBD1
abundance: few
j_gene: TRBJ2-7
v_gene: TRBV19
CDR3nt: TGTGCCACCCACGCCAGGGACAGGACGTACGAGCAGTACTTC
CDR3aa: CATHARDRTYEQYF

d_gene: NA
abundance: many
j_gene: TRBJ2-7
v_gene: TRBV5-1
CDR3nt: TGCGCCAGCAGCCCCCTTAGGGTGGACGAGCAGTACTTC
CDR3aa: CASSPLRVDEQYF

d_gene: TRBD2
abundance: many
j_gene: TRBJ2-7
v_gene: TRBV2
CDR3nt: TGTGCCAGCAGTCCCCGGACTAGCGGCCCCTACGAGCAGTACTTC
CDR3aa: CASSPRTSGPYEQYF

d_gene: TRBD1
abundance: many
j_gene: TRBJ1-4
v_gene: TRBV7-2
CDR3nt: TGTGCCAGCAGCTTAGGCAGGGGGCCGGAACTGTTTTTT
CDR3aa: CASSLGRGPELFF

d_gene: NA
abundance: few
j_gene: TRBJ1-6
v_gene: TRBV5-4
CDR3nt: TGTGCCAGCAGCTTGAGGACACCAGGATCACCCCTCCACTTT
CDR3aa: CASSLRTPGSPLHF

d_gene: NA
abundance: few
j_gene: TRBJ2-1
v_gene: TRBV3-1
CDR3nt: TGTGCCAGCAGCCAATGGGACCCCCCCGGCCATGAGCAGTTCTTC
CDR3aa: CASSQWDPPGHEQFF

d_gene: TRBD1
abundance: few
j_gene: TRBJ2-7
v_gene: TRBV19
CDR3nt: TGTGCCAGTAGTTTTCCGGGACAGGGAACCTACGAGCAGTACTTC
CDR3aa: CASSFPGQGTYEQYF

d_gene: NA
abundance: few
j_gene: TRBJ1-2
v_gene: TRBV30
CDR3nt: TGTGCCTGGTCCAGACAGGCCGTCTATGGCTACACCTTC
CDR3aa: CAWSRQAVYGYTF

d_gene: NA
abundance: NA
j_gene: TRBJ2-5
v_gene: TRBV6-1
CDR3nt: TGTGCCAGCAGTTGGGAGGCAGAGGAGACCCAGTACTTC
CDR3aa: CASSWEAEETQYF

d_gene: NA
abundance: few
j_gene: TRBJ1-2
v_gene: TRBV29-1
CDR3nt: TGCAGCGTTGCGCGGAGTTCAGGGAGTGGCTACACCTTC
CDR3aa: CSVARSSGSGYTF

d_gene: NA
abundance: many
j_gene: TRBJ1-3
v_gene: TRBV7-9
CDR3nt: TGTGCCAGCAGCCAGCAGAGAAACACCATATATTTT
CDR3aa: CASSQQRNTIYF

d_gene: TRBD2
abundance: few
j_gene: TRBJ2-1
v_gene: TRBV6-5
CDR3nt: TGTTCCAGCAGTTACTCGGTTTTGGCTAGCGGGAGGGATGAGCAGTTCTTC
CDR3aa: CSSSYSVLASGRDEQFF

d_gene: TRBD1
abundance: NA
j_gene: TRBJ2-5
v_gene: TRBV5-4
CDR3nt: TGTGCCAGCAGCAGACAGGGGTCGGTGGAGACCCAGTACTTC
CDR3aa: CASSRQGSVETQYF

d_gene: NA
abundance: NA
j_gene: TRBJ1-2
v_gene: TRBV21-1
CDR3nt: TGTGCCAGCAGCAAAGGGACTAGCGGTCTTTATGGCTACACCTTC
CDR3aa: CASSKGTSGLYGYTF

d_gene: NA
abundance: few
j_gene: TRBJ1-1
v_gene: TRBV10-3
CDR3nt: TGTGCCATCAACGCGGGGAACACTGAAGCTTTCTTT
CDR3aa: CAINAGNTEAFF

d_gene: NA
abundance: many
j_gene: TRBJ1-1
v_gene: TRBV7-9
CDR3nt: TGTGCCAGCAGACGTTCGAACACTGAAGCTTTCTTT
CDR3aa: CASRRSNTEAFF

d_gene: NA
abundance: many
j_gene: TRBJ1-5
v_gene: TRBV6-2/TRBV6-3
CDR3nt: TGTGCCAGCACACAAGGGTTCGTCAAGCCCCAGCATTTT
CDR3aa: CASTQGFVKPQHF

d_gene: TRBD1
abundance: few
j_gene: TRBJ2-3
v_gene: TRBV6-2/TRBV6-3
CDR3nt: TGTGCCAGCAGGCATTTCGGACAGGGCCTATCAGATACGCAGTATTTT
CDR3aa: CASRHFGQGLSDTQYF

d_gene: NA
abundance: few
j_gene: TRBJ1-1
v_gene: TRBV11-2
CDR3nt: TGTGCCAGCAGCTTCGGCGGGAGGGCTTTCTTT
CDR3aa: CASSFGGRAFF

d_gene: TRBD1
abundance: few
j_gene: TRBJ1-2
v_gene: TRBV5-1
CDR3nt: TGCGCCAGCAGCGGACGGACAGGCTACTATGGCTACACCTTC
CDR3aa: CASSGRTGYYGYTF

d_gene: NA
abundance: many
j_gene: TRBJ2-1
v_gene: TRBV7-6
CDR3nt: TGTGCCAGCAGCCCGCGAAGAGGCTCCTACAATGAGCAGTTCTTC
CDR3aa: CASSPRRGSYNEQFF